The 6 T cell receptor beta chains presented below share a single source sample, sequenced in a study of OX40 agonist ivuxolimab in advanced cancers. The table came from immunoSEQ multiplex PCR; TCRdb's copy has only in-frame clones and leaves some out. In the table there are some 50,000 clones, over 75% of which are singletons. Sample: CD4+ or CD8+ T cells sorted from blood, taken in a trial of the OX40 agonist ivuxolimab. These receptors were taken from an adult with an advanced solid tumor such as melanoma, head and neck, liver or kidney cancer.

The V gene is TRBV7-9, the J gene TRBJ2-7; TRBD1 is a possible D gene (6 bases). Germline CDR1 and CDR2: SEHNR and FQNEAQ (reference sequence). V was pared by 4 bases and J by 6 bases, with 19 bases between. The CDR3 sequence is 15 residues long. The CDR3 sequence is CASSSPLGQQGEQYF. The CDR3 region has the DNA TGTGCCAGCAGCTCCCCTCTGGGGCAACAGGGCGAGCAGTACTTC.

This chain joins TRBV6-1 and TRBJ2-7; 7 bases agree with TRBD1. CDR1 MNHNS and CDR2 SASEGT come from the germline V gene. With V trimmed by 4 bases and J by 3 bases, 3 bases remained unmatched. This CDR3 comprises 13 residues. The CDR3 is CASSAGTVYEQYF. CDR3 bases: TGTGCCAGCAGTGCCGGGACAGTCTACGAGCAGTACTTC.

By its share, this clone is medium-sized. The chain joins TRBV2 to TRBJ1-6; D not resolved. V shed 0 bases and J shed 8 bases, with 5 bases lying between them. The V gene's germline CDR1 is SNHLY and CDR2 FYNNEI. The CDR3 sequence is 13 residues long. This CDR3 is CASSEAGDSPLHF. For the CDR3, the DNA is TGTGCCAGCAGTGAAGCTGGGGATTCACCCCTCCACTTT.

This clone has a single count. V gene TRBV4-1 combines with J gene TRBJ1-5; D might be TRBD1 (5 bases). Trimming took 0 bases from V and 6 from J, leaving 12 bases between them. Germline assignment: CDR1 MGHRA and CDR2 YSYEKL. The CDR3 is made up of 15 amino acids. The CDR3 is CASSQEGREGQPQHF. CDR3 nucleotide sequence: TGCGCCAGCAGCCAAGAGGGCAGGGAAGGTCAGCCCCAGCATTTT.

Only one count was recorded for this clone. J is TRBJ1-1 and V is TRBV5-5, with 7 bases identical to TRBD1. Germline values: CDR1 SGHKS, CDR2 YYEKEE (reference sequence). The CDR3 consists of 16 residues. V lost 1 base and J lost 3; bases outside the gene matches: 9. CDR3 DNA sequence: TGTGCCAGCAGCTTGCAGGGGGGCGGTTGGGACACTGAAGCTTTCTTT. It is translated as CASSLQGGGWDTEAFF.

In this sample, this clone turned up once. This sequence joins TRBV20-1 and TRBJ2-4, with D possibly being TRBD1 (6 bases). CDR3 length: 11 residues. Germline V gene lookup returns CDR1 DFQATT and CDR2 SNEGSKA (reference sequence). Trimming shortened V by 4 bases and J by 7 bases, and 8 bases separated the two germline ends. CDR3 region: CSANRENIQYF. CDR3 in DNA: TGCAGTGCTAACAGGGAGAACATTCAGTACTTC.